This TCR beta chain was identified in a study of T cell responses to AZD1222 COVID-19 vaccine. This CDR3 comprises 15 residues. The V gene end was trimmed by 3 bases and the J gene end by 3 bases; junction bases not matched to a gene: 4. Germline-derived CDR1 and CDR2 are SGHRS and YFSETQ. General study findings and limits: Nearly half of spike-specific TCRs reportedly go after variant regions that carry no mutations.

Note on this clone: Its antigen is not known.

TCRdb's copy holds only in-frame clones and misses some; the assay was immunoSEQ multiplex PCR. The data show roughly 180,000 clones, with just over 90% seen just once and 1.5% to 2% held by the top ten. The chain carries TRBV5-1 and TRBJ2-2; 8 positions match TRBD1. The clonotype was recovered from an adult who received the AZD1222 COVID-19 vaccine. Here the sequenced sample was peripheral blood, taken 28 days after the second AZD1222 dose. The CDR3 protein is CASSSGQVHTGELFF. The CDR3 coding sequence is TGCGCCAGCAGCTCGGGACAGGTGCACACCGGGGAGCTGTTTTTT.